This TCR beta chain was sequenced in a study of PD-L1 blockade in urothelial cancer. The protocol was immunoSEQ multiplex PCR, while the TCRdb copy is restricted to in-frame clones and leaves out a portion. The profile shows roughly 50,000 clones, 70% to 85% of them singletons. The clonotype originates from a man between 65 and 79 years old with urothelial cancer. Source: PBMCs, taken around atezolizumab (anti-PD-L1) treatment.

CDR3 DNA: TGTGCCAGCAGCTCGGGACAGCTGTCGGAGACCCAGTACTTC. Amino acid sequence: CASSSGQLSETQYF. V usage is TRBV7-9 and J usage is TRBJ2-5; 7 nucleotides match TRBD1. The CDR3 is 14 residues long. Germline V gene data show CDR1 as SEHNR and CDR2 as FQNEAQ (reference sequence). V lost 4 bases to trimming and J lost 5 bases; unmatched junction nucleotides: 7. The full variable domain, its missing parts supplied by reference TRBV7-9 and TRBJ2-5, is DTGVSQNPRHKITKRGQNVTFRCDPISEHNRLYWYRQTLGQGPEFLTYFQNEAQLEKSRLLSDRFSAERPKGSFSTLEIQRTEQGDSAMYLCASSSGQLSETQYFGPGTRLLVL.